Presented here are 21 T cell receptor beta chains from one specimen sequenced in a study of graft-versus-host responses after intestinal transplantation. Here immunoSEQ multiplex PCR was the method, and the copy in TCRdb shows in-frame clones only, minus some. The repertoire includes roughly 110,000 clones, approximately 88% of them detected once, and roughly 0.71% sits in the top ten. No antigen is known for these receptors. The starting material was unstimulated CD4+ T cells sorted from spleen or lymph node cells, obtained before transplant. The receptors were sampled from a human donor who was the organ donor for an intestinal transplant.

Regarding this clone: The same CDR3 also results from other DNA sequences found in this sample. The chain couples TRBV7-9 to TRBJ1-1; D is undetermined. Germline CDR1 SEHNR, CDR2 FQNEAQ (reference sequence). Trimming stripped 1 base from V and 0 bases from J, with 6 bases between. This CDR3 is built from 14 residues. The CDR3: CASSLGTVNTEAFF. CDR3 in DNA: TGTGCCAGCAGCTTAGGAACGGTGAACACTGAAGCTTTCTTT.

The V gene is TRBV7-2, the J gene TRBJ2-1; 10 bases fit TRBD2. CDR1 and CDR2 (germline): SGHTA, FQGNSA. Trimming removed 3 bases from V and 9 bases from J; junction bases left unmatched: 8. The CDR3 totals 15 residues. CDR3 nucleotide sequence: TGTGCCAGCAGCTTCCGACTAGCGGGTCGGGGTGAGCAGTTCTTC. It encodes CASSFRLAGRGEQFF.

The J gene is TRBJ1-5, the V gene TRBV21-1; the table's D call TRBD1 went unverified against the DNA. TRBV21-1 is reported as a pseudogene. The CDR3 runs to 15 residues. The CDR3 DNA reads as TGTGCCAGCAGAAGGGGGCTATCTAGCAATCAGCCCCAGCATTTT. Its translation: CASRRGLSSNQPQHF.

The chain carries TRBV6-1 and TRBJ1-1; 8 nucleotides agree with TRBD1. Germline CDR1 reads MNHNS; CDR2 reads SASEGT. This CDR3 has 15 amino acids. Losses at the gene ends were 7 bases for V and 0 bases for J; bases not matched to a gene: 7. The CDR3 DNA sequence: TGTGCCAGCAAATTTGGGACAGGTTTGAACACTGAAGCTTTCTTT. It codes for CASKFGTGLNTEAFF.

The chain employs TRBV4-1 and TRBJ2-5, with 10 bases matching TRBD1. V trimming: 4 bases; J trimming: 4 bases; junction bases outside the gene matches: 3. CDR3 length equals 14 residues. CDR1 is MGHRA and CDR2 is YSYEKL in the germline V gene. CDR3 protein: CASSPRDRGETQYF. The CDR3 DNA is TGCGCCAGCAGCCCCCGGGACAGGGGAGAGACCCAGTACTTC.

The rearrangement uses TRBV30 and TRBJ1-5; D remains ambiguous. The CDR3 consists of 12 residues. Looked up from germline, CDR1 is GTSNPN and CDR2 is SVGIG (reference sequence). V shed 4 bases and J shed 8 bases, with 12 bases lying between them. This chain's CDR3 is CAWNDGREPQHF. The CDR3 nucleotides are TGTGCCTGGAATGACGGGCGGGAGCCCCAGCATTTT.

J is TRBJ1-6 and V is TRBV5-8; 9 bases agree with TRBD1. Germline V gives CDR1 SGHTS, CDR2 YDEGEE. Trimming cost V 4 bases and J 5 bases; bases outside gene matches: 7. The CDR3 totals 16 residues. The DNA for the CDR3 is TGTGCCAGCAGCGCTGGACAGGGGTTGAATAATTCACCCCTCCACTTT. Translating it yields CASSAGQGLNNSPLHF.

The chain has TRBV18 and TRBJ1-1, with D possibly being TRBD1 (5 bases). The V end lost 6 bases, the J end lost 1 base, and 12 bases lay between the germline ends. Germline assignment: CDR1 KGHSH and CDR2 LQKENI. CDR3 length: 14 residues. CDR3 sequence reads: CASSGWDGNTEAFF. CDR3 in DNA: TGTGCCAGCTCGGGGTGGGACGGGAACACTGAAGCTTTCTTT.

As concerns this clone: The sample contains more than one DNA sequence encoding this CDR3. J is TRBJ1-6 and V is TRBV7-6; D unclear. Per germline, CDR1 SGHVS and CDR2 FNYEAQ. Trimming removed 9 bases from V and 12 bases from J, with 18 bases in between. The CDR3 runs 13 residues. CDR3 DNA: TGTGCCAGTAGTCAAGGAAGGGCACTACCCCTCCACTTT. Its translation is CASSQGRALPLHF.

A note on this clone: The germline gene is not matched at one end of the junction; a read error may be the cause. This chain joins TRBV10-1 and TRBJ2-4; D remains unclear. The CDR3 is made up of 12 amino acids. Germline V gene lookup returns CDR1 WNHNN and CDR2 SYGVQD (reference sequence). CDR3 sequence (DNA): TGCGCCAGCAGTGAGGGGATGGGCGCCTTGAGATTC. As protein: CASSEGMGALRF.

This clone was counted once. J is TRBJ2-5 and V is TRBV5-1; 9 nucleotides line up with TRBD2. The length of the CDR3 is 14 residues. V lost 5 bases and J lost 2; bases outside the gene matches: 4. Looked up from germline, CDR1 is SGHRS and CDR2 is YFSETQ. As DNA, the CDR3 is TGCGCCAGCAGAGGAAGCGGGGGGCAAGAGACCCAGTACTTC. Amino acid sequence: CASRGSGGQETQYF.

This clone appeared a single time. The chain is built from TRBV5-4 and TRBJ1-2; TRBD1 matches at 7 bases. Unmatched junction bases numbered 6, after V lost 4 bases and J lost 3 bases. The germline V gene encodes CDR1 SGHNT and CDR2 YYREEE (reference sequence). The CDR3 totals 14 residues. The CDR3 protein is CASSEGTDYYGYTF. The CDR3, as DNA: TGTGCCAGCAGCGAGGGGACAGACTACTATGGCTACACCTTC.

V gene TRBV5-1 combines with J gene TRBJ2-5, with 9 bases matching TRBD1. V was clipped by 5 bases and J by 5 bases; unmatched bases: 7. Germline V lookup: CDR1 SGHRS, CDR2 YFSETQ. The CDR3 loop spans 14 amino acids. CDR3 DNA sequence: TGCGCCAGCAGTTTAACAGGGGGCTGGGAGACCCAGTACTTC. Translated: CASSLTGGWETQYF. Variable domain in full (rest from reference TRBV5-1 and TRBJ2-5): KAGVTQTPRYLIKTRGQQVTLSCSPISGHRSVSWYQQTPGQGLQFLFEYFSETQRNKGNFPGRFSGRQFSNSRSEMNVSTLELGDSALYLCASSLTGGWETQYFGPGTRLLVL.

This rearrangement joins TRBV11-2 to TRBJ2-1; D might be TRBD2 (6 bases). CDR1 and CDR2 (germline): SGHAT, FQNNGV. Trimming removed 4 bases at V and 2 bases at J, with 12 bases between. CDR3 length: 15 amino acids. The CDR3, as DNA: TGTGCCAGCAGCTCCGGGACTCCAACCTACAATGAGCAGTTCTTC. Amino acid sequence: CASSSGTPTYNEQFF.

The chain employs TRBV4-2 and TRBJ1-2; D uncertain. CDR3 length: 16 amino acids. Trimming removed 0 bases from V and 8 bases from J, with 19 bases in between. In germline, CDR1 is LGHNA, CDR2 YNFKEQ. CDR3 loop: CASSQDNSRVPRGYTF. The CDR3 DNA reads TGTGCCAGCAGCCAAGATAATTCCCGAGTCCCGAGGGGCTACACCTTC.

The chain links TRBV7-9 to TRBJ2-3, with D possibly TRBD1 on 6 matching bases. The germline V gene has CDR1 SEHNR and CDR2 FQNEAQ (reference sequence). This CDR3 contains 15 residues. The V end was cut by 3 bases, the J end by 5 bases, with 15 bases between. The CDR3 nucleotides read TGTGCCAGCAGCTTCGGTCCAGGGGCCCAAGATACGCAGTATTTT. Translating it yields CASSFGPGAQDTQYF.

This sequence joins TRBV7-6 and TRBJ2-2; D call uncertain. This CDR3 contains 16 residues. The V end lost 1 base, the J end lost 1 base, and 10 bases lay between the germline ends. Germline CDR1 reads SGHVS; CDR2 reads FNYEAQ. DNA of the CDR3: TGTGCCAGCAGCTTAGTGGGCTACCAGAACACCGGGGAGCTGTTTTTT. This codes for CASSLVGYQNTGELFF.

The V gene is TRBV4-2, the J gene TRBJ2-2; 7 bases fit TRBD1. Germline CDR1 reads LGHNA; CDR2 reads YNFKEQ. V lost 0 bases, J lost 15 bases, and 7 bases stayed unmatched. The CDR3 spans 13 residues. The CDR3 bases are TGTGCCAGCAGCCAAGAACCCCGACAGGGTTTGTTTTTT. Its protein product is CASSQEPRQGLFF.

This clone was recorded a few times. The gene calls are TRBV27 and TRBJ2-7; a possible D gene is TRBD2 (6 bases). V lost 9 bases to trimming and J lost 5 bases, with 23 bases between them. Germline V gene sequence: CDR1 MNHEY, CDR2 SMNVEV (reference sequence). The CDR3 loop spans 15 amino acids. The CDR3 sequence: CASREAGPNINEQYF. The CDR3 nucleotides are TGTGCCAGTAGGGAGGCGGGTCCGAATATCAACGAGCAGTACTTC.

The genes are TRBV6-5 and TRBJ1-4, with D uncertain. This CDR3 contains 14 residues. The germline V gene has CDR1 MNHEY and CDR2 SVGAGI. Trimming took 6 bases from V and 3 from J, leaving 11 bases between them. The CDR3 nucleotides read TGTGCCAGCAGCGGTGGGTCGGCTAATGAAAAACTGTTTTTT. Amino acid sequence: CASSGGSANEKLFF.

The V and J genes are TRBV9 and TRBJ2-7; D might be TRBD1 or TRBD2, each matching 5 bases. Germline V gene data show CDR1 as SGDLS and CDR2 as YYNGEE. Trimming pared 3 bases from V and 9 bases from J, leaving 19 bases between. CDR3 length equals 14 residues. Here the CDR3 reads CASSAGPHQDGQYF. The CDR3 DNA sequence: TGTGCCAGCAGCGCGGGACCACATCAGGACGGGCAGTACTTC.